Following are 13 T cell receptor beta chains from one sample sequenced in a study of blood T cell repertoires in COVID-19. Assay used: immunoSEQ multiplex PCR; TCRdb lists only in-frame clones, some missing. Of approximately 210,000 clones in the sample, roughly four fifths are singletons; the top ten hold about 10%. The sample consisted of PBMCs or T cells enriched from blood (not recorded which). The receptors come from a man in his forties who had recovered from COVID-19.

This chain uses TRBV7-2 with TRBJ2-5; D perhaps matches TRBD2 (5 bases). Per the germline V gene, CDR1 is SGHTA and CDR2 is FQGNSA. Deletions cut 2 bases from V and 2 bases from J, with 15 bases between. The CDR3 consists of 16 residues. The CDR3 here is CASSLSLAAVQETQYF. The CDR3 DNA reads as TGTGCCAGCAGCTTATCCTTGGCAGCGGTACAAGAGACCCAGTACTTC.

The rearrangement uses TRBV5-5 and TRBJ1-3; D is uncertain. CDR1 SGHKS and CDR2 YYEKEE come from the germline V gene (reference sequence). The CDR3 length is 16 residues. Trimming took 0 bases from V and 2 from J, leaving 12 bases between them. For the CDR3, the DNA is TGTGCCAGCAGCTTGGATGGCGGCGTACCTGGAAACACCATATATTTT. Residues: CASSLDGGVPGNTIYF. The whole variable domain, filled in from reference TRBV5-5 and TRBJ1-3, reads DAGVTQSPTHLIKTRGQQVTLRCSPISGHKSVSWYQQVLGQGPQFIFQYYEKEERGRGNFPDRFSARQFPNYSSELNVNALLLGDSALYLCASSLDGGVPGNTIYFGEGSWLTVV.

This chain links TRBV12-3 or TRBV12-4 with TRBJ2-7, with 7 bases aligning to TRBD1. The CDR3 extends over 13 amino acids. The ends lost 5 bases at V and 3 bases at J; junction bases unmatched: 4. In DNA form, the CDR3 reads TGTGCCAGCAGTCCTCAGGGGGTCTACGAGCAGTACTTC. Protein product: CASSPQGVYEQYF.

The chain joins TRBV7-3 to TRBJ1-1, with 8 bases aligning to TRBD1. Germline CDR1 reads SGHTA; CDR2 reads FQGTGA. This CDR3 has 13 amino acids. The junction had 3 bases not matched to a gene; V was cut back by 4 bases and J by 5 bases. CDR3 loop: CASSSQGATEAFF. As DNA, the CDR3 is TGTGCCAGCAGCTCGCAGGGGGCGACTGAAGCTTTCTTT.

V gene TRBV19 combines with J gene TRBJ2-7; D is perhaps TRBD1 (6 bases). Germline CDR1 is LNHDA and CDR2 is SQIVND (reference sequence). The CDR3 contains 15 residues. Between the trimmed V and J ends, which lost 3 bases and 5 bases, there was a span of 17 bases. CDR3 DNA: TGTGCCAGTAGTATCAGGGGATATAGGGCCAACGAGCAGTACTTC. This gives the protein CASSIRGYRANEQYF.

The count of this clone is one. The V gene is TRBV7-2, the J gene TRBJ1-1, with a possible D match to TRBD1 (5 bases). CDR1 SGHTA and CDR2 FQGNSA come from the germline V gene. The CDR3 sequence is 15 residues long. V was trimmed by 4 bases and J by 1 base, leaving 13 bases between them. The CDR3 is CASSSPVTGNTEAFF. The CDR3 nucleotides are TGTGCCAGCAGCTCCCCTGTAACAGGGAACACTGAAGCTTTCTTT. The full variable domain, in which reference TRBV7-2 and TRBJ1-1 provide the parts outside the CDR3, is GAGVSQSPSNKVTEKGKDVELRCDPISGHTALYWYRQSLGQGLEFLIYFQGNSAPDKSGLPSDRFSAERTGGSVSTLTIQRTQQEDSAVYLCASSSPVTGNTEAFFGQGTRLTVV.

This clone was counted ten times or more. For the CDR3, the DNA is TGTGCCAGTAGTTCCGGCGGTGGGACAGGGGTCTACGAGCAGTACTTC. Protein: CASSSGGGTGVYEQYF. The chain combines TRBV19 with TRBJ2-7; 10 positions match TRBD1. CDR1 LNHDA and CDR2 SQIVND come from the germline V gene (reference sequence). The CDR3 extends over 16 amino acids. The V gene end was trimmed by 5 bases and the J gene end by 3 bases; junction bases not matched to a gene: 10.

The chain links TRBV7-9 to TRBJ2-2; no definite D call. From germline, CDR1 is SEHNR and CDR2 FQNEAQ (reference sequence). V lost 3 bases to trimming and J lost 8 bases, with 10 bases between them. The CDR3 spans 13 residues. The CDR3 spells CASSFIQAGELFF. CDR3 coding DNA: TGTGCCAGCAGCTTCATTCAGGCGGGGGAGCTGTTTTTT.

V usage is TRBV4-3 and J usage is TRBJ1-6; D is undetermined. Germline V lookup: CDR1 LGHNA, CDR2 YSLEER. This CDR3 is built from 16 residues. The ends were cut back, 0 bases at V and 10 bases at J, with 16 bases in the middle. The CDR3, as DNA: TGCGCCAGCAGCCAAGAAGCCACCACGTTCCGCTCACCCCTCCACTTT. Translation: CASSQEATTFRSPLHF.

The CDR3 sequence: CASSLFPASGSSSYNEQFF. CDR3 in DNA: TGCGCCAGCAGCTTGTTTCCGGCTAGCGGTTCGAGCTCCTACAATGAGCAGTTCTTC. J is TRBJ2-1 and V is TRBV5-1; 7 bases match TRBD2. CDR3 size: 19 residues. CDR1 and CDR2 from the germline V gene are SGHRS and YFSETQ. V lost 1 base to trimming and J lost 0 bases; unmatched junction nucleotides: 13.

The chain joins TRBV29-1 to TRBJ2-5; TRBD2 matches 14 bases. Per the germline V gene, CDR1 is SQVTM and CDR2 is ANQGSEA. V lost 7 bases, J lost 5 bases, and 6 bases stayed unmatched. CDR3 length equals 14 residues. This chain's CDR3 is CSGRLAGGGETQYF. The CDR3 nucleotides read TGCAGCGGGAGACTAGCGGGAGGGGGGGAGACCCAGTACTTC.

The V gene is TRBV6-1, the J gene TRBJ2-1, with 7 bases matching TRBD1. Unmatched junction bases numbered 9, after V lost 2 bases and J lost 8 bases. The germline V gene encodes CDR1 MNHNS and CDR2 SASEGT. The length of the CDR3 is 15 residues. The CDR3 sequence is CASSERQGRGDEQFF. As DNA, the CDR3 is TGTGCCAGCAGTGAACGACAGGGTCGGGGTGATGAGCAGTTCTTC.

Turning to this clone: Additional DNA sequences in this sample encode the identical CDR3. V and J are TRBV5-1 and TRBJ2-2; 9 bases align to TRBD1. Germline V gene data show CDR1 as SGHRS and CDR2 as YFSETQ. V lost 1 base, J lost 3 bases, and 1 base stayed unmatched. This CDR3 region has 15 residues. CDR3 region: CASSLRQGDTGELFF. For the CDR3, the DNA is TGCGCCAGCAGCTTGAGACAGGGGGACACCGGGGAGCTGTTTTTT.